The 28 T cell receptor beta chains below all came from one sample that was sequenced in a study of OX40 agonist ivuxolimab in advanced cancers. The library was generated by the immunoSEQ multiplex PCR assay. TCRdb carries this immuneACCESS record with in-frame sequences only. Its versions omit some clonotypes, under half of them owing to an unresolved V gene in the studies checked, with the rest unexplained. The sample table holds about 58,000 clones, of which 80% to 90% were seen once. Approximately 13% of the sample is in the top ten clones. Material: CD4+ or CD8+ T cells sorted from blood, obtained in a trial of the OX40 agonist ivuxolimab. These receptors all come from an adult with an advanced solid tumor such as melanoma, head and neck, liver or kidney cancer.

The chain carries TRBV30 and TRBJ2-1, with D perhaps being TRBD1 or TRBD2 (5 bases each). Germline CDR1 reads GTSNPN; CDR2 reads SVGIG (reference sequence). The CDR3 extends over 16 amino acids. V was clipped by 0 bases and J by 2 bases, with 14 bases between them. CDR3 sequence: CAWSVGTDTAYNEQFF. Written as DNA, the CDR3 is TGTGCCTGGAGTGTAGGGACGGACACGGCCTACAATGAGCAGTTCTTC.

This sequence joins TRBV5-1 and TRBJ2-5; 11 positions agree with TRBD1. The germline gives CDR1 SGHRS, CDR2 YFSETQ. J was trimmed by 2 bases and V by 4 bases; bases with no gene match: 4. The CDR3 is made up of 15 amino acids. CDR3 amino acids: CASSRGQGAQETQYF. CDR3 DNA sequence: TGCGCCAGCAGCCGAGGACAGGGGGCGCAAGAGACCCAGTACTTC.

The rearrangement joins TRBV9 to TRBJ2-1; D perhaps matches TRBD2 (5 bases). Trimming left V 3 bases short and J 0 bases short, with 13 bases between. The CDR3 runs 16 residues. Germline CDR1 reads SGDLS; CDR2 reads YYNGEE. CDR3 sequence (DNA): TGTGCCAGCAGCGGCGGCGCGGGCAGCTCCTACAATGAGCAGTTCTTC. Protein: CASSGGAGSSYNEQFF.

The gene calls are TRBV7-3 and TRBJ2-1; 8 nucleotides agree with TRBD2. Germline assignment: CDR1 SGHTA and CDR2 FQGTGA. This CDR3 is 13 amino acids long. V lost 4 bases, J lost 6 bases, and 2 bases stayed unmatched. CDR3 sequence: CASSSSGFNEQFF. The CDR3 region has the DNA TGTGCCAGCAGCTCTAGCGGGTTCAATGAGCAGTTCTTC. Full variable domain (rest looked up from reference TRBV7-3 and TRBJ2-1): GAGVSQTPSNKVTEKGKYVELRCDPISGHTALYWYRQSLGQGPEFLIYFQGTGAADDSGLPNDRFFAVRPEGSVSTLKIQRTERGDSAVYLCASSSSGFNEQFFGPGTRLTVL.

The chain couples TRBV6-6 to TRBJ2-2; D may be TRBD1 (5 bases). The CDR3 is made up of 12 amino acids. V lost 8 bases, J lost 4 bases, and 8 bases lay in between. CDR1 and CDR2 from the germline V gene are MNHNY and SVGAGI (reference sequence). The DNA of the CDR3 is TGTGCCAGCCAGGGCTCCACCGGGGAGCTGTTTTTT. It encodes CASQGSTGELFF.

The chain combines TRBV30 with TRBJ2-1, with TRBD1 identical over 7 bases. V trimming: 2 bases; J trimming: 9 bases; junction bases outside the gene matches: 10. This CDR3 is 14 amino acids long. From germline, CDR1 is GTSNPN and CDR2 SVGIG (reference sequence). Here the CDR3 reads CAWSLWGTAPEQFF. The CDR3 DNA reads TGTGCCTGGAGTTTGTGGGGGACAGCACCTGAGCAGTTCTTC.

The genes are TRBV4-2 and TRBJ2-1; TRBD2 aligns across 12 bases. The germline V gene encodes CDR1 LGHNA and CDR2 YNFKEQ. The trim removed 3 bases at V and 10 bases at J, leaving 10 bases unmatched. The CDR3 runs to 16 residues. The DNA for the CDR3 is TGTGCCAGCAGCCACCGACTAGCGGGGGCCTTTTGGGAGCAGTTCTTC. This gives the protein CASSHRLAGAFWEQFF.

This chain links TRBV7-9 with TRBJ2-3; either TRBD1 or TRBD2 may supply D (6 bases each). V lost 5 bases, J lost 4 bases, and 13 bases lay in between. CDR3 length: 14 residues. Germline loops: CDR1 SEHNR, CDR2 FQNEAQ (reference sequence). In DNA, the CDR3 is TGTGCCAGCAGCCCCGGAGGGGGGCCAGATACGCAGTATTTT. As protein: CASSPGGGPDTQYF.

The count of this clone is one. The chain is built from TRBV10-2 and TRBJ2-7, with D hard to call. Trimming removed 7 bases at V and 5 bases at J, with 18 bases between. Germline V gene sequence: CDR1 WSHSY, CDR2 SAAADI. CDR3 length: 14 residues. CDR3 residues: CASTPGRLNDEQYF. The DNA for the CDR3 is TGCGCCAGCACCCCGGGCCGCCTGAACGACGAGCAGTACTTC.

The chain employs TRBV7-9 and TRBJ2-5; D is undetermined. Germline V gives CDR1 SEHNR, CDR2 FQNEAQ (reference sequence). The V end lost 6 bases, the J end lost 5 bases, and 16 bases lay between the germline ends. CDR3 length equals 14 residues. In DNA form, the CDR3 reads TGTGCCAGCAGTTCTTACACCTTTTGGGAGACCCAGTACTTC. It encodes CASSSYTFWETQYF. The full variable domain, in which reference TRBV7-9 and TRBJ2-5 provide the parts outside the CDR3, is DTGVSQNPRHKITKRGQNVTFRCDPISEHNRLYWYRQTLGQGPEFLTYFQNEAQLEKSRLLSDRFSAERPKGSFSTLEIQRTEQGDSAMYLCASSSYTFWETQYFGPGTRLLVL.

This sequence joins TRBV5-1 and TRBJ2-2; D may match TRBD1 or TRBD2 (5 bases each). CDR1 is SGHRS, CDR2 YFSETQ, per germline. The CDR3 runs to 16 residues. V lost 0 bases, J lost 6 bases, and 15 bases lay in between. The CDR3 spells CASSLDGRELPGELFF. The CDR3, as DNA: TGCGCCAGCAGCTTGGACGGCAGGGAGTTACCCGGGGAGCTGTTTTTT.

The CDR3 nucleotides read TGCGCCAGCAGCCAAGAGCGGCCCGACAGGGGGTCCTACGAGCAGTACTTC. This codes for CASSQERPDRGSYEQYF. This sequence joins TRBV4-1 and TRBJ2-7; 9 nucleotides agree with TRBD1. The V gene end was trimmed by 0 bases and the J gene end by 1 base; junction bases not matched to a gene: 7. CDR3 length equals 17 residues. Per germline, CDR1 MGHRA and CDR2 YSYEKL.

The chain uses TRBV7-9 and TRBJ2-1, with D perhaps given as TRBD1 or TRBD2 (5 bases each). Deletions cut 6 bases from V and 10 bases from J, with 10 bases between. Per the germline V gene, CDR1 is SEHNR and CDR2 is FQNEAQ (reference sequence). CDR3 size: 11 residues. The CDR3 region has the DNA TGTGCCAGCAGGCAGGGCGGGGAGCAGTTCTTC. It codes for CASRQGGEQFF.

On this clone: Other DNA sequences in this specimen translate into the identical CDR3. This sequence joins TRBV13 and TRBJ1-1, with a tentative D call TRBD1 (5 bases). This CDR3 has 13 amino acids. V lost 5 bases and J lost 4, with 11 bases in between. The germline V gene encodes CDR1 PRHDT and CDR2 FYEKMQ (reference sequence). The CDR3 DNA reads as TGTGCCAGCAGCCCCAGGAGGGGCACTGAAGCTTTCTTT. It specifies CASSPRRGTEAFF. Complete variable domain (other parts from reference TRBV13 and TRBJ1-1): AAGVIQSPRHLIKEKRETATLKCYPIPRHDTVYWYQQGPGQDPQFLISFYEKMQSDKGSIPDRFSAQQFSDYHSELNMSSLELGDSALYFCASSPRRGTEAFFGQGTRLTVV.

The chain carries TRBV6-5 and TRBJ2-7; D is uncertain. Per germline, CDR1 MNHEY and CDR2 SVGAGI. The CDR3 extends over 13 amino acids. Deletions cut 6 bases from V and 0 bases from J, with 9 bases between. The CDR3 loop reads CASSPDLSYEQYF. In nucleotides, the CDR3 is TGTGCCAGCAGCCCCGACCTCTCCTACGAGCAGTACTTC.

CDR3 loop: CASSPGTGVGNTIYF. Written as DNA, the CDR3 is TGTGCCAGCAGCCCCGGGACAGGGGTTGGAAACACCATATATTTT. V and J are TRBV7-8 and TRBJ1-3; 10 bases are shared with TRBD1. Germline V gene data show CDR1 as SGHVS and CDR2 as FQNEAQ. J was trimmed by 3 bases and V by 5 bases; bases with no gene match: 4. The CDR3 loop spans 15 amino acids. Based on the CDR3 plus reference TRBV7-8 and TRBJ1-3, the full variable domain is GAGVSQSPRYKVAKRGQDVALRCDPISGHVSLFWYQQALGQGPEFLTYFQNEAQLDKSGLPSDRFFAERPEGSVSTLKIQRTQQEDSAVYLCASSPGTGVGNTIYFGEGSWLTVV.

The chain recombines TRBV28 with TRBJ2-3, with unresolved D. Germline assignment: CDR1 MDHEN and CDR2 SYDVKM. The V and J ends lost 1 base and 6 bases respectively, with 8 bases between them. This CDR3 is 13 amino acids long. Written as DNA, the CDR3 is TGTGCCAGCAGTTTATTAAGCAGGGATACGCAGTATTTT. Its translation: CASSLLSRDTQYF. The complete variable domain, with remaining parts taken from reference TRBV28 and TRBJ2-3, reads DVKVTQSSRYLVKRTGEKVFLECVQDMDHENMFWYRQDPGLGLRLIYFSYDVKMKEKGDIPEGYSVSREKKERFSLILESASTNQTSMYLCASSLLSRDTQYFGPGTRLTVL.

This rearrangement joins TRBV7-6 to TRBJ2-1, with TRBD2 identical over 8 bases. Trimming took 1 base from V and 8 from J; bases not matched to a gene: 1. This CDR3 is 13 amino acids long. Germline loops: CDR1 SGHVS, CDR2 FNYEAQ. The CDR3 loop reads CASSLEREYEQFF. In DNA form, the CDR3 reads TGTGCCAGCAGCTTAGAGCGGGAGTATGAGCAGTTCTTC.

The chain couples TRBV14 to TRBJ1-6; D perhaps matches TRBD1 (5 bases). The CDR3 extends over 14 amino acids. The germline CDR1 and CDR2 sequences are SGHDN and FVKESK. With 4 bases removed from V and 5 bases from J, the gap between germline ends came to 9 bases. The DNA of the CDR3 is TGTGCCAGCAGCCCGGGACGGGATAATTCACCCCTCCACTTT. This translates into CASSPGRDNSPLHF.

V and J are TRBV11-2 and TRBJ2-1; 9 bases agree with TRBD2. Looked up from germline, CDR1 is SGHAT and CDR2 is FQNNGV. Losses at the gene ends were 3 bases for V and 8 bases for J; bases not matched to a gene: 5. CDR3 length: 14 residues. In nucleotides, the CDR3 is TGTGCCAGCAGCTTTAGCGGGGGCGGGTATGAGCAGTTCTTC. This translates into CASSFSGGGYEQFF.

The chain recombines TRBV7-9 with TRBJ2-4; D possibly corresponds to TRBD2 (5 bases). Trimming left V 1 base short and J 3 bases short, with 13 bases between. Germline CDR1 is SEHNR and CDR2 is FQNEAQ (reference sequence). This CDR3 has 16 residues. This CDR3 is CASSLVGSAVKNIQYF. In DNA, the CDR3 is TGTGCCAGCAGCTTAGTCGGTTCAGCGGTCAAAAACATTCAGTACTTC.

The CDR3 DNA follows: TGTGCCAGCAGCGTAGAAGGGCGAGGGACTGAAGCTTTCTTT. Translation gives CASSVEGRGTEAFF. The chain joins TRBV9 to TRBJ1-1; D not certain. This CDR3 spans 14 amino acids. Deletions cut 0 bases from V and 5 bases from J, with 11 bases between. Looked up from germline, CDR1 is SGDLS and CDR2 is YYNGEE.

The CDR3 here is CASSLTPVEAFF. CDR3 DNA sequence: TGTGCCAGCAGCTTAACGCCCGTTGAAGCTTTCTTT. This rearrangement joins TRBV7-9 to TRBJ1-1, with unresolved D. Germline loops: CDR1 SEHNR, CDR2 FQNEAQ (reference sequence). This CDR3 has 12 amino acids. V was clipped by 2 bases and J by 7 bases, with 8 bases between them.

V usage is TRBV7-9 and J usage is TRBJ2-5, with 10 bases fitting TRBD2. The germline gives CDR1 SEHNR, CDR2 FQNEAQ (reference sequence). This CDR3 has 13 residues. V lost 7 bases to trimming and J lost 3 bases; unmatched junction nucleotides: 2. The CDR3 sequence is CASTLAGEETQYF. CDR3 sequence (DNA): TGTGCCAGCACCCTAGCGGGAGAAGAGACCCAGTACTTC.

V usage is TRBV7-9 and J usage is TRBJ1-1; D uncertain. Germline CDR1 SEHNR, CDR2 FQNEAQ (reference sequence). The CDR3 totals 16 residues. V lost 4 bases and J 5 bases, leaving 20 bases between the germline ends. CDR3: CASSSGLFSEDTEAFF. CDR3 sequence (DNA): TGTGCCAGCAGCTCCGGACTCTTTTCCGAAGATACTGAAGCTTTCTTT.

The chain is built from TRBV6-1 and TRBJ2-2; TRBD2 matches 13 bases. The CDR3 runs to 18 residues. The V and J ends lost 4 bases and 1 base, in that order; junction bases with no gene match: 6. Germline V gives CDR1 MNHNS, CDR2 SASEGT. DNA of the CDR3: TGTGCCAGCAGTGCCCTACTAGCGGGAGGGCGGAACACCGGGGAGCTGTTTTTT. Its translation is CASSALLAGGRNTGELFF.

This rearrangement joins TRBV29-1 to TRBJ1-3, with unresolved D. Deletions cut 4 bases from V and 0 bases from J, with 10 bases between. Germline CDR1 and CDR2: SQVTM and ANQGSEA. This CDR3 has 14 residues. The CDR3 bases are TGCAGCGTTGTTGGAGCCCGCTCTGGAAACACCATATATTTT. Protein sequence: CSVVGARSGNTIYF. Full variable domain (remainder filled in from reference TRBV29-1 and TRBJ1-3): SAVISQKPSRDICQRGTSLTIQCQVDSQVTMMFWYRQQPGQSLTLIATANQGSEATYESGFVIDKFPISRPNLTFSTLTVSNMSPEDSSIYLCSVVGARSGNTIYFGEGSWLTVV.

In its sample, this clone was seen a few times. The gene calls are TRBV14 and TRBJ1-4, with 10 bases aligning to TRBD1. Germline V gives CDR1 SGHDN, CDR2 FVKESK. CDR3 length equals 17 residues. V shed 2 bases, J shed 6 bases, and the junction held 9 bases outside the gene matches. The CDR3 region is CASSQIPFGTGDEKLFF. For the CDR3, the DNA is TGTGCCAGCAGCCAAATCCCCTTCGGGACAGGGGATGAAAAACTGTTTTTT.